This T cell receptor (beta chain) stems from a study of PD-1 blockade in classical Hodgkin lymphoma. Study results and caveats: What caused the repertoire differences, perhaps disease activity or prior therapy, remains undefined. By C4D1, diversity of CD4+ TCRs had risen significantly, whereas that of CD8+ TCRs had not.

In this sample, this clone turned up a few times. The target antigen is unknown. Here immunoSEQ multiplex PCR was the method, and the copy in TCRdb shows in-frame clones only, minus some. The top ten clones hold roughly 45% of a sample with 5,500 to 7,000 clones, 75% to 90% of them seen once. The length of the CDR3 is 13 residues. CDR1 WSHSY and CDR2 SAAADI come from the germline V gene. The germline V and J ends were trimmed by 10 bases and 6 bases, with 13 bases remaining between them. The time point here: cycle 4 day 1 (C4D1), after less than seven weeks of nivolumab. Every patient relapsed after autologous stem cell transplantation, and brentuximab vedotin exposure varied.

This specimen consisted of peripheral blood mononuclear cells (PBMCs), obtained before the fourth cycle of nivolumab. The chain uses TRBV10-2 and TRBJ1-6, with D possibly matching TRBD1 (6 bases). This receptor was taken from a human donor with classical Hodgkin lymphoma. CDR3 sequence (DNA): TGCGCCACCCGGACAGTAAGTAATTCACCCCTCCACTTT. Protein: CATRTVSNSPLHF.